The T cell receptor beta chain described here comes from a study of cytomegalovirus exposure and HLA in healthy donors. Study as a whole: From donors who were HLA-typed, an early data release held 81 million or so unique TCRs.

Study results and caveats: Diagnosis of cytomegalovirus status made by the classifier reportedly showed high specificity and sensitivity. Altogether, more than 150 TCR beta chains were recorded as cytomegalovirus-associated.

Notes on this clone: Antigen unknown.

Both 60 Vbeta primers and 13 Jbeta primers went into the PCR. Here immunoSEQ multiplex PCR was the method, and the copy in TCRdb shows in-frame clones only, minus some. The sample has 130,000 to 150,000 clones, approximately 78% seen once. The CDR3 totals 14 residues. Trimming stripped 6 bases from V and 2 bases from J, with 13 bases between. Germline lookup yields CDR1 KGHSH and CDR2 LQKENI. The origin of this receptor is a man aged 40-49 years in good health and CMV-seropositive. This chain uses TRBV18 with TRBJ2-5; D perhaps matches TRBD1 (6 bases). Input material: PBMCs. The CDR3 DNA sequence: TGTGCCAGCTCCCAGACGACAGGACAAGAGACCCAGTACTTC. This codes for CASSQTTGQETQYF.